The 21 T cell receptor beta chains in this list originate from one sample, sequenced in a study of blood T cell repertoires in COVID-19. Method: immunoSEQ multiplex PCR; TCRdb's copy keeps in-frame clones and lacks some. Here the sample spans roughly 30,000 clones, roughly 85% being singletons. Specimen: peripheral blood. The receptors stem from a human donor with acute or convalescent COVID-19. The donor label of this sample is uncertain.

This clone was detected only once. V and J are TRBV9 and TRBJ2-1; the match to TRBD2 covers 16 bases. Trimming removed 6 bases from V and 7 bases from J; junction bases left unmatched: 10. CDR3 length equals 17 residues. The germline CDR1 and CDR2 sequences are SGDLS and YYNGEE. CDR3: CASTRTGTSGRGNEQFF. The CDR3 nucleotides are TGTGCCAGCACCAGGACCGGGACTAGCGGGAGGGGAAATGAGCAGTTCTTC.

This clone came up a few times. The genes are TRBV4-1 and TRBJ1-2; no clear D. The V end was cut by 0 bases, the J end by 5 bases, with 7 bases between. The CDR3 loop spans 13 amino acids. CDR1 MGHRA and CDR2 YSYEKL come from the germline V gene. The CDR3 DNA reads TGCGCCAGCAGCCAAGATCGAGAGTATGGCTACACCTTC. Translating it yields CASSQDREYGYTF.

The rearrangement uses TRBV5-1 and TRBJ1-3, with TRBD1 identical over 7 bases. The length of the CDR3 is 15 residues. The V and J ends lost 0 bases and 5 bases, in that order; junction bases with no gene match: 5. CDR1 and CDR2 from the germline V gene are SGHRS and YFSETQ. CDR3 in DNA: TGCGCCAGCAGCTTGGATGGGACAGTAAGAAACACCATATATTTT. Its protein is CASSLDGTVRNTIYF.

CDR3 residues: CASSPPWSRNYGYTF. CDR3 nucleotide sequence: TGTGCCAGCTCACCACCGTGGAGCCGTAACTATGGCTACACCTTC. The V call is TRBV18, the J call TRBJ1-2; D gene unclear. V was shortened by 0 bases and J by 1 base, with 9 bases between the two germline ends. Germline CDR1 KGHSH, CDR2 LQKENI. The CDR3 consists of 15 residues.

The genes are TRBV19 and TRBJ1-6; 9 positions match TRBD1. The CDR3 loop spans 14 amino acids. Germline CDR1 is LNHDA and CDR2 is SQIVND (reference sequence). With 6 bases clipped from V and 9 bases from J, the junction kept 6 bases outside the gene matches. Here the CDR3 DNA reads TGTGCCAGTAGAGGGACAGGGTATGGTTCACCCCTCCACTTT. It yields the protein CASRGTGYGSPLHF.

V usage is TRBV5-5 and J usage is TRBJ1-1; D is undetermined. The V gene lost 4 bases and the J gene lost 1 base, with 11 bases spanning the gap. The germline V gene encodes CDR1 SGHKS and CDR2 YYEKEE (reference sequence). This CDR3 region has 14 residues. CDR3: CASSLTPPNTEAFF. The CDR3 DNA follows: TGTGCCAGCAGCCTGACACCCCCGAACACTGAAGCTTTCTTT.

The chain carries TRBV19 and TRBJ1-5, with D tentatively TRBD1 (5 bases). The CDR3 is 14 amino acids. The germline V and J ends were trimmed by 3 bases and 5 bases, with 11 bases remaining between them. The V gene's germline CDR1 is LNHDA and CDR2 SQIVND (reference sequence). The CDR3 loop is CASSMGQGYQPQHF. The CDR3 DNA is TGTGCCAGTAGTATGGGGCAGGGATATCAGCCCCAGCATTTT. The full variable domain, completed using reference TRBV19 and TRBJ1-5, is DGGITQSPKYLFRKEGQNVTLSCEQNLNHDAMYWYRQDPGQGLRLIYYSQIVNDFQKGDIAEGYSVSREKKESFPLTVTSAQKNPTAFYLCASSMGQGYQPQHFGDGTRLSIL.

CDR3 in amino acids: CASSYTGKVGGNTIYF. DNA for the CDR3: TGTGCCAGCAGCTACACAGGGAAGGTTGGAGGAAACACCATATATTTT. The V call is TRBV28, the J call TRBJ1-3; D is perhaps TRBD1 (6 bases). The CDR3 consists of 16 residues. Per the germline V gene, CDR1 is MDHEN and CDR2 is SYDVKM. Trimming stripped 6 bases from V and 4 bases from J, with 19 bases between.

With respect to this clone: The same CDR3 also results from other DNA sequences found in this sample. The J gene is TRBJ1-2, the V gene TRBV3-1 (or the pseudogene TRBV3-2); D unclear. There are 13 residues in the CDR3. Trimming removed 0 bases from V and 4 bases from J, with 6 bases in between. CDR1 LGHDT and CDR2 YNNKEL come from the germline V gene (reference sequence). The CDR3 bases are TGTGCCAGCAGCCAAGAGCCCAGCTATGGCTACACCTTC. Protein: CASSQEPSYGYTF.

The chain is built from TRBV6-2 or TRBV6-3 and TRBJ1-5; the match to TRBD1 covers 7 bases. Germline CDR1 and CDR2: MNHEY and SVGEGT. V lost 2 bases, J lost 10 bases, and 20 bases stayed unmatched. CDR3 size: 18 residues. In nucleotides, the CDR3 is TGTGCCAGCAGTTACCTTAATCTCCGGGACAGCCTCGGGAAACCCCAGCATTTT. It is translated as CASSYLNLRDSLGKPQHF.

The chain uses TRBV4-1 and TRBJ1-2, with D tentatively TRBD1 (5 bases). V gave up 1 base and J gave up 0 bases, with 9 bases separating them. This CDR3 comprises 15 residues. CDR1 MGHRA and CDR2 YSYEKL come from the germline V gene. The CDR3 loop is CASSQVVQANYGYTF. The CDR3 coding sequence is TGCGCCAGCAGCCAAGTTGTACAGGCTAACTATGGCTACACCTTC.

The V gene is TRBV2, the J gene TRBJ2-3, with TRBD2 matching over 7 bases. Germline values: CDR1 SNHLY, CDR2 FYNNEI. The CDR3 loop spans 14 amino acids. Trimming at V came to 1 base and at J to 3 bases, leaving 1 base not matched to a gene. This chain's CDR3 is CASSEGLATDTQYF. The CDR3 DNA follows: TGTGCCAGCAGTGAAGGACTAGCTACAGATACGCAGTATTTT.

The J gene is TRBJ1-5, the V gene TRBV2; possible D gene TRBD1, 6 bases. Trimming pared 1 base from V and 0 bases from J, leaving 13 bases between. The CDR3 is 17 residues long. CDR1 and CDR2 from the germline V gene are SNHLY and FYNNEI. CDR3 region: CASSEGGHSYSNQPQHF. CDR3 DNA sequence: TGTGCCAGCAGTGAAGGGGGACACTCCTATAGCAATCAGCCCCAGCATTTT.

The J gene is TRBJ1-1, the V gene TRBV9; maybe TRBD1 (6 bases). CDR3 size: 15 residues. Trimming stripped 6 bases from V and 0 bases from J, with 15 bases between. Germline values: CDR1 SGDLS, CDR2 YYNGEE. The CDR3 loop reads CASNRQAEMNTEAFF. DNA for the CDR3: TGTGCCAGCAACCGACAGGCGGAGATGAACACTGAAGCTTTCTTT.

The V and J genes are TRBV19 and TRBJ2-5, with 7 bases lining up with TRBD1. The length of the CDR3 is 15 residues. Germline CDR1 LNHDA, CDR2 SQIVND (reference sequence). Trimming cost V 5 bases and J 3 bases; bases outside gene matches: 9. The CDR3 sequence: CASSGRDSLEETQYF. In DNA form, the CDR3 reads TGTGCCAGTAGTGGCCGGGACAGTTTAGAAGAGACCCAGTACTTC.

The chain links TRBV30 to TRBJ1-1; D is uncertain. V was shortened by 0 bases and J by 2 bases, with 7 bases between the two germline ends. Germline CDR1 GTSNPN, CDR2 SVGIG (reference sequence). This CDR3 contains 13 residues. The CDR3 region has the DNA TGTGCCTGGAGTGTAAGTAGCAACACTGAAGCTTTCTTT. Translated, it gives CAWSVSSNTEAFF.

The sample holds a few counts of this clone. The chain employs TRBV18 and TRBJ2-6; 8 nucleotides match TRBD1. Per the germline V gene, CDR1 is KGHSH and CDR2 is LQKENI. The CDR3 covers 17 residues. V lost 3 bases, J lost 1 base, and 5 bases stayed unmatched. DNA of the CDR3: TGTGCCAGCTCACCGATGACAGGGGTTTCTGGGGCCAACGTCCTGACTTTC. Amino acids: CASSPMTGVSGANVLTF.

In its sample, this clone was seen once. The rearrangement links TRBV30 to TRBJ1-1, with D possibly TRBD1 on 6 matching bases. Germline V CDR1 and CDR2: GTSNPN, SVGIG (reference sequence). CDR3 size: 12 residues. V lost 2 bases and J lost 7, with 11 bases in between. CDR3 coding DNA: TGTGCCTGGAGTACAACAGGGTATGAAGCTTTCTTT. This encodes CAWSTTGYEAFF.

The CDR3 here is CATSDVQGPQETQYF. The CDR3 coding sequence is TGTGCCACCAGTGATGTGCAGGGGCCTCAGGAGACCCAGTACTTC. The V call is TRBV24-1, the J call TRBJ2-5; D possibly corresponds to TRBD1 (6 bases). V gave up 3 bases and J gave up 5 bases, with 15 bases separating them. This CDR3 has 15 amino acids. Per the germline V gene, CDR1 is KGHDR and CDR2 is SFDVKD.

This chain uses TRBV7-3 with TRBJ1-1, with D possibly matching TRBD1 (5 bases). Germline V lookup: CDR1 SGHTA, CDR2 FQGTGA. Trimming took 5 bases from V and 1 from J, leaving 8 bases between them. This CDR3 comprises 13 residues. This chain's CDR3 is CASSQQGNTEAFF. The DNA for the CDR3 is TGTGCCAGCAGCCAGCAGGGGAACACTGAAGCTTTCTTT.

This chain joins TRBV21-1 and TRBJ2-7; whether TRBD1, the table's D call, matches the DNA was not checked. TRBV21-1 is listed as a pseudogene. The CDR3 totals 15 residues. CDR3 coding DNA: TGTGCCAGCAGCAAAGCGCTCGACAGGGGGCACGAGCAGTACTTC. This encodes CASSKALDRGHEQYF.